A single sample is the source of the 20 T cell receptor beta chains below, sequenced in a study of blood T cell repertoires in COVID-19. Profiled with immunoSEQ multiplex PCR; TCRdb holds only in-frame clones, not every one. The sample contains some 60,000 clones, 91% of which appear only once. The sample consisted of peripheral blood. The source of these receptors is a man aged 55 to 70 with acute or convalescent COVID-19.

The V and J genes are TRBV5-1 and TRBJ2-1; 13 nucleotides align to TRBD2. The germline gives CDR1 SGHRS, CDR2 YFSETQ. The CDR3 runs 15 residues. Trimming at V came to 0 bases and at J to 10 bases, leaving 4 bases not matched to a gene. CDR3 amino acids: CASSLAGTSGTEQFF. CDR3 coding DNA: TGCGCCAGCAGCTTGGCGGGGACTAGCGGGACCGAGCAGTTCTTC. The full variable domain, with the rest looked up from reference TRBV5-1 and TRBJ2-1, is KAGVTQTPRYLIKTRGQQVTLSCSPISGHRSVSWYQQTPGQGLQFLFEYFSETQRNKGNFPGRFSGRQFSNSRSEMNVSTLELGDSALYLCASSLAGTSGTEQFFGPGTRLTVL.

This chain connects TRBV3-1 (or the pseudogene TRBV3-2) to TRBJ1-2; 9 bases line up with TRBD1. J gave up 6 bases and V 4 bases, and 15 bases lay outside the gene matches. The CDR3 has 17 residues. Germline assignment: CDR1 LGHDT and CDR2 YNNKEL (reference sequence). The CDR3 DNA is TGTGCCAGCAGCCCCCACCTTCACAGGGGGCGCACGGATGGCTACACCTTC. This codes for CASSPHLHRGRTDGYTF.

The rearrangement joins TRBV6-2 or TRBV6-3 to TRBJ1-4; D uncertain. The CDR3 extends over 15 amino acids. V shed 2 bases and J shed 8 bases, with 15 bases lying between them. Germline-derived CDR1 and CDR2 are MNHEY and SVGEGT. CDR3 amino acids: CASSYLGQVEEKLFF. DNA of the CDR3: TGTGCCAGCAGTTACCTTGGGCAGGTAGAAGAAAAACTGTTTTTT.

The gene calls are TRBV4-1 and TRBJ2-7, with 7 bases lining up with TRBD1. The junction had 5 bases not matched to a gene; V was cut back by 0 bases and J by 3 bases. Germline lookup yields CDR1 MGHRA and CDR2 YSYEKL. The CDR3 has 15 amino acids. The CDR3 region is CASSQEGQSHYEQYF. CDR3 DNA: TGCGCCAGCAGCCAAGAGGGACAGTCTCACTACGAGCAGTACTTC.

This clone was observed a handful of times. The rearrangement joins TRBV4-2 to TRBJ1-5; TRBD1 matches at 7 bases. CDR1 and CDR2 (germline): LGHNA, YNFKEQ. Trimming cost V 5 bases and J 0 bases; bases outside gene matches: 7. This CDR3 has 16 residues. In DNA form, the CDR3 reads TGTGCCAGCAGCAAGGTGGGACAGAATAGCAATCAGCCCCAGCATTTT. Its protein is CASSKVGQNSNQPQHF.

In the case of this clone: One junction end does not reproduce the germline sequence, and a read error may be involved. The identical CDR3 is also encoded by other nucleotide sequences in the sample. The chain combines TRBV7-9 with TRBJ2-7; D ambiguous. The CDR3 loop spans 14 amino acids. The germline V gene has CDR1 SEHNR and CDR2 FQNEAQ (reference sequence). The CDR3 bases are TGTGCCAGCAGCCCCGTGGGCGAATCCTATGAGCAGTACTTC. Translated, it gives CASSPVGESYEQYF.

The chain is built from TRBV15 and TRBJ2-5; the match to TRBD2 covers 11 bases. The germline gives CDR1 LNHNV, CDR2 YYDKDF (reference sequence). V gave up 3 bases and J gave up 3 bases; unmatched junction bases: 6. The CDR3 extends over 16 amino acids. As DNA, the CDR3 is TGTGCCACCAGCAGGGGGACTAGCGGCTCGGAAGAGACCCAGTACTTC. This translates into CATSRGTSGSEETQYF. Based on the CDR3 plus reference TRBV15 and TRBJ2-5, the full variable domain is DAMVIQNPRYQVTQFGKPVTLSCSQTLNHNVMYWYQQKSSQAPKLLFHYYDKDFNNEADTPDNFQSRRPNTSFCFLDIRSPGLGDTAMYLCATSRGTSGSEETQYFGPGTRLLVL.

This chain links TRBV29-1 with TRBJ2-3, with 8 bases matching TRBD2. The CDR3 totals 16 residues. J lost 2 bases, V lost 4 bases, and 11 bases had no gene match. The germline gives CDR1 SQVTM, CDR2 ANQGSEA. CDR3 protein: CSVVLVSGIHTDTQYF. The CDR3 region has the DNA TGCAGCGTTGTGTTGGTTAGCGGGATCCACACAGATACGCAGTATTTT.

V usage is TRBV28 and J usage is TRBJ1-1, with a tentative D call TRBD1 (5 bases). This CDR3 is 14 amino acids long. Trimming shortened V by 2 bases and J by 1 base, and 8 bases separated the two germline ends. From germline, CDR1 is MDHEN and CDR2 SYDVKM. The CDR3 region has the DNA TGTGCCAGCAGTTTAATCGGGGGGAACACTGAAGCTTTCTTT. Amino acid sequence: CASSLIGGNTEAFF.

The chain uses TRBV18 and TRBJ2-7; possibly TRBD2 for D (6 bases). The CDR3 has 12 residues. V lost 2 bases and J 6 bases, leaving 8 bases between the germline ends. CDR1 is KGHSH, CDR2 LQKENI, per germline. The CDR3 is CASSPGGVEQYF. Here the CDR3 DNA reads TGTGCCAGCTCACCAGGAGGGGTCGAGCAGTACTTC. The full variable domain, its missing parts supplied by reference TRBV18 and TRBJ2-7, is NAGVMQNPRHLVRRRGQEARLRCSPMKGHSHVYWYRQLPEEGLKFMVYLQKENIIDESGMPKERFSAEFPKEGPSILRIQQVVRGDSAAYFCASSPGGVEQYFGPGTRLTVT.

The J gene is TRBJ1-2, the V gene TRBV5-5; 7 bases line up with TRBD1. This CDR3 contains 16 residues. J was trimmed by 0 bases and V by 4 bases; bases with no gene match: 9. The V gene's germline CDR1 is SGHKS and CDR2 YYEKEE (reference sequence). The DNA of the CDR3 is TGTGCCAGCAGCCGAGAAAGTGGGACAGCTAACTATGGCTACACCTTC. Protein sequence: CASSRESGTANYGYTF.

As DNA, the CDR3 is TGTGCCAGCAGTTTATCTGCTAGCGGGATTGATGAGCAGTTCTTC. As protein: CASSLSASGIDEQFF. This chain links TRBV27 with TRBJ2-1; TRBD2 matches 9 bases. Unmatched junction bases numbered 5, after V lost 0 bases and J lost 8 bases. The CDR3 is 15 residues long. The germline V gene encodes CDR1 MNHEY and CDR2 SMNVEV (reference sequence).

The CDR3 sequence: CASSLQWNTGELFF. Written as DNA, the CDR3 is TGTGCCAGCAGCCTCCAGTGGAACACCGGGGAGCTGTTTTTT. The chain carries TRBV7-3 and TRBJ2-2; D is uncertain. Trimming cost V 5 bases and J 1 base, with 8 bases left between them. The CDR3 contains 14 residues. Germline CDR1 SGHTA, CDR2 FQGTGA.

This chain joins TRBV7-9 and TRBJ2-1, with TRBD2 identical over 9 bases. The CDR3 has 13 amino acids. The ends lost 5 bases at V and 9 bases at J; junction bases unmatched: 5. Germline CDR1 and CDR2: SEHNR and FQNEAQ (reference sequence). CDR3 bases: TGTGCCAGCAGCCAGGGACTAGCCGGTGAGCAGTTCTTC. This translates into CASSQGLAGEQFF.

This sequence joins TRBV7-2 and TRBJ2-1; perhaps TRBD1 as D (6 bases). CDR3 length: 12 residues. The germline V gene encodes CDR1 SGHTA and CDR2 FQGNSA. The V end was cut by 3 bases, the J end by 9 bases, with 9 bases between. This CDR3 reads CASSFRGSEQFF. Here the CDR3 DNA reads TGTGCCAGCAGCTTCAGGGGAAGTGAGCAGTTCTTC. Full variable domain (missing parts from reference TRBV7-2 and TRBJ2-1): GAGVSQSPSNKVTEKGKDVELRCDPISGHTALYWYRQSLGQGLEFLIYFQGNSAPDKSGLPSDRFSAERTGGSVSTLTIQRTQQEDSAVYLCASSFRGSEQFFGPGTRLTVL.

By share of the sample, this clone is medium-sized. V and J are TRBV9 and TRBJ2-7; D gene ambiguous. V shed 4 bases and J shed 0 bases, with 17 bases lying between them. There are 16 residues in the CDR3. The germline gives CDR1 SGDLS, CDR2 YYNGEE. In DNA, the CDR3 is TGTGCCAGCAGCCCCTCGAGTAAGTTCCTCTCCTACGAGCAGTACTTC. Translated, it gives CASSPSSKFLSYEQYF.

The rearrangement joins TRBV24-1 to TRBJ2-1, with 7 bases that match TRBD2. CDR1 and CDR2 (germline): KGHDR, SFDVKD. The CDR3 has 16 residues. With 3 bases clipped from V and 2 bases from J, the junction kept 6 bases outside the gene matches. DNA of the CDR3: TGTGCCACCAGTGATCTAGCGGAAAAGACCTACAATGAGCAGTTCTTC. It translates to CATSDLAEKTYNEQFF.

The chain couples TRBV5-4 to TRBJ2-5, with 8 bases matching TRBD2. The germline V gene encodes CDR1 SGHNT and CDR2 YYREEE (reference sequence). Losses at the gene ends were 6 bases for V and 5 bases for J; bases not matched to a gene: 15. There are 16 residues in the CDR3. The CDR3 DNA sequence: TGTGCCAGCACTGGGGGTAGCGGGAAGAGTTGGGAGACCCAGTACTTC. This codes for CASTGGSGKSWETQYF.

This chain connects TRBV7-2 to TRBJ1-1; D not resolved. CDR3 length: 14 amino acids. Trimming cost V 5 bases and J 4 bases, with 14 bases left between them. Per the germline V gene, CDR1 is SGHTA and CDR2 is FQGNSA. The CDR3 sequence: CASSPRMLRTEAFF. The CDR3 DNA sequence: TGTGCCAGCAGCCCGAGGATGTTGCGCACTGAAGCTTTCTTT.

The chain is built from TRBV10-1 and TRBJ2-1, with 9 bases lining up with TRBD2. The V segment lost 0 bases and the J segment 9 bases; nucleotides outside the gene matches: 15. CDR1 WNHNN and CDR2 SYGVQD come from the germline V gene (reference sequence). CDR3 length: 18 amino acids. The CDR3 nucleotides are TGCGCCAGCAGTGAGTCTGAATGGTTTAGCGGGAGATTGGGTGAGCAGTTCTTC. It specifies CASSESEWFSGRLGEQFF.